The sequence of this T cell receptor (beta chain) was determined in a study of blood T cell repertoires in COVID-19. Study-level information: The United States, Italy and Spain supplied acute and convalescent COVID-19 samples. T cells, B-cell-depleted T cells, or PBMCs supplied cDNA or gDNA.

In the authors' workflow: Amplified reference gene primers provided the basis for estimating nucleated cell counts. Using immunoSEQ multiplex PCR, the repertoire was profiled, and TCRdb retains in-frame clones only, with some absent. Clone size and the V and J calls come from that table; the DNA yielded D and trimming. The sample includes about 360,000 clones, about four fifths seen only once; the top ten take more than 1%. In germline, CDR1 is SNHLY, CDR2 FYNNEI. CDR3 length equals 14 residues. V gave up 6 bases and J gave up 0 bases, with 10 bases separating them. What was sequenced was peripheral blood. The chain is built from TRBV2 and TRBJ2-3, with D perhaps matching TRBD2 (5 bases). This receptor was taken from a human donor with acute or convalescent COVID-19. The donor label of this sample is uncertain. The CDR3 loop reads CASRVWTSTDTQYF. In nucleotides, the CDR3 is TGTGCCAGCAGAGTTTGGACTAGCACAGATACGCAGTATTTT. The full variable domain, its missing parts supplied by reference TRBV2 and TRBJ2-3, is EPEVTQTPSHQVTQMGQEVILRCVPISNHLYFYWYRQILGQKVEFLVSFYNNEISEKSEIFDDQFSVERPDGSNFTLKIRSTKLEDSAMYFCASRVWTSTDTQYFGPGTRLTVL.